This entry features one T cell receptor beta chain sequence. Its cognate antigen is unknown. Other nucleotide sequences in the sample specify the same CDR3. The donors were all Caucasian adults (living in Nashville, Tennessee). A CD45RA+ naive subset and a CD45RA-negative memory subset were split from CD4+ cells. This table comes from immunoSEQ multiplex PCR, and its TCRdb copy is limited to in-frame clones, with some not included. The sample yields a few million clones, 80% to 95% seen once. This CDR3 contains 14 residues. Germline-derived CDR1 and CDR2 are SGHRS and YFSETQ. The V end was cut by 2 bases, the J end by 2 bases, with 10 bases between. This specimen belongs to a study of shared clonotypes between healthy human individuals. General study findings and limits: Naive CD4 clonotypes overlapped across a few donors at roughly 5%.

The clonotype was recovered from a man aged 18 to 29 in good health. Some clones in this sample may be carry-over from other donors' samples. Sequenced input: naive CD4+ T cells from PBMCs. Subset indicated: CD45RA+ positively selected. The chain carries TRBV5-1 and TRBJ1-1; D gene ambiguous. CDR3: CASSFPGKNTEAFF. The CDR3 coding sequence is TGCGCCAGCAGCTTTCCGGGGAAAAACACTGAAGCTTTCTTT.